This T cell receptor (beta chain) was captured in a study of molecular identifiers for immune sequencing clone quantification. TCRdb redid the calling of the PCR reads with MiXCR, one entry per CDR3 protein. The sample shows hundreds of thousands of distinct CDR3 sequences, about 25% of them seen only once. About this clonotype itself: A much bigger clone sits one base away, suggesting this may be a read error. The CDR3 end shows no conserved phenylalanine or tryptophan, and so a read error is likely.

This CDR3 contains 12 residues. The V and J ends lost 4 bases and 11 bases respectively, with 14 bases between them. Germline CDR1 is SEHNR and CDR2 is FQNEAQ (reference sequence). This chain uses TRBV7-9 with TRBJ1-1; tentatively, D is TRBD1 (5 bases). Sequencing was done on a sample of naive CD8+ T cells from blood, with Jurkat cell RNA spiked in. Subset defined: FACS-sorted CD8+CD4-CCR7+CD45RA+ naive T cells. The source is a human donor in good health. Some libraries in this study had Jurkat cell RNA spiked in. The CDR3 is CASSSDTRLAFS. For the CDR3, the DNA is TGTGCCAGCAGCTCGGACACCCGTCTCGCTTTCTCT.